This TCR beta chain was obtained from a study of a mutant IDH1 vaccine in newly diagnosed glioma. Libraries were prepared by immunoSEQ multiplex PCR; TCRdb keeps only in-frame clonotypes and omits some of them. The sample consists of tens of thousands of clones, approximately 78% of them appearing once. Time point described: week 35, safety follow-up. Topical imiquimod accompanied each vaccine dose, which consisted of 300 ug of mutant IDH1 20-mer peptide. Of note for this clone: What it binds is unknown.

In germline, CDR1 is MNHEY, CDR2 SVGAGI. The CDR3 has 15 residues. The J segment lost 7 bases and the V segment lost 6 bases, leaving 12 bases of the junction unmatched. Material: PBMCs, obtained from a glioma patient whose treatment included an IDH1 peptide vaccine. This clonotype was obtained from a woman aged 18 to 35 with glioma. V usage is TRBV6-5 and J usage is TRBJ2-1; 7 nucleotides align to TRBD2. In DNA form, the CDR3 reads TGTGCCAGCAGCTCCGGGACGGGGGGATGGAATGAGCAGTTCTTC. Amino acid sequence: CASSSGTGGWNEQFF.